These 17 T cell receptor beta chains were all obtained from the same sample, sequenced in a study of T cells in narcolepsy. Clones were sequenced by immunoSEQ multiplex PCR, and TCRdb holds only the in-frame ones, with some missing. The sample lists over 40,000 clones, 88% occurring once. Sequenced: CD45RA- memory CD4+ T cells from PBMCs. These receptors were taken from a human donor with narcolepsy.

A few counts support this clone. The chain links TRBV4-2 to TRBJ2-2; the D is unclear. This CDR3 contains 12 residues. Germline lookup yields CDR1 LGHNA and CDR2 YNFKEQ. V lost 5 bases and J 7 bases, leaving 8 bases between the germline ends. The CDR3 loop reads CASSFRDGELFF. The DNA of the CDR3 is TGTGCCAGCAGCTTTAGGGACGGGGAGCTGTTTTTT.

V and J are TRBV7-8 and TRBJ2-7, with a tentative D call TRBD1 (5 bases). V dropped 3 bases and J dropped 2 bases, with 14 bases sitting between them. The CDR3 is made up of 15 amino acids. CDR1 and CDR2 (germline): SGHVS, FQNEAQ. CDR3 loop: CASSLSPGYAYEQYF. Written as DNA, the CDR3 is TGTGCCAGCAGCTTGTCCCCAGGGTACGCCTACGAGCAGTACTTC.

The chain has TRBV7-2 and TRBJ2-7; D unclear. In germline, CDR1 is SGHTA, CDR2 FQGNSA. CDR3 length equals 14 residues. V lost 4 bases and J 0 bases, leaving 10 bases between the germline ends. The CDR3 loop is CASSSWANSYEQYF. Here the CDR3 DNA reads TGTGCCAGCAGCTCTTGGGCCAACTCCTACGAGCAGTACTTC.

V and J are TRBV10-3 and TRBJ2-3, with D unresolved. Germline assignment: CDR1 ENHRY and CDR2 SYGVKD. The CDR3 length is 14 residues. V lost 2 bases and J 1 base, leaving 7 bases between the germline ends. The CDR3 sequence: CAISEKLGTDTQYF. The CDR3, as DNA: TGTGCCATCAGTGAGAAGCTTGGCACAGATACGCAGTATTTT.

CDR3 sequence (DNA): TGTGCCAGCAGCTTAGCGCTAGAAAGCGAGCAGTACTTC. Amino acid sequence: CASSLALESEQYF. The chain carries TRBV7-2 and TRBJ2-7; D remains ambiguous. CDR1 is SGHTA and CDR2 is FQGNSA in the germline V gene. The germline V and J ends were trimmed by 0 bases and 6 bases, with 9 bases remaining between them. CDR3 length: 13 residues.

The rearrangement links TRBV5-1 to TRBJ2-7, with D possibly TRBD2 on 6 matching bases. Germline-derived CDR1 and CDR2 are SGHRS and YFSETQ. CDR3 length: 15 residues. The germline V and J ends were trimmed by 3 bases and 4 bases, with 17 bases remaining between them. The CDR3 here is CASSSNQGRGYEQYF. Written as DNA, the CDR3 is TGCGCCAGCAGCTCAAACCAGGGCCGGGGGTACGAGCAGTACTTC.

The chain recombines TRBV6-1 with TRBJ2-3; D unclear. Trimming cost V 0 bases and J 6 bases, with 13 bases left between them. Germline V lookup: CDR1 MNHNS, CDR2 SASEGT. The CDR3 loop spans 15 amino acids. DNA for the CDR3: TGTGCCAGCAGTGAAGCCCCTTCCCCACCGGATACGCAGTATTTT. Its translation: CASSEAPSPPDTQYF.

The V call is TRBV7-9, the J call TRBJ1-1; D uncertain. Germline CDR1 is SEHNR and CDR2 is FQNEAQ (reference sequence). V gave up 5 bases and J gave up 0 bases, with 13 bases separating them. The CDR3 extends over 15 amino acids. CDR3 nucleotides: TGTGCCAGCAGCCCCAAACGACGGCTGAACACTGAAGCTTTCTTT. Translating gives CASSPKRRLNTEAFF.

This rearrangement joins TRBV27 to TRBJ1-1, with D unclear. This CDR3 has 14 amino acids. Germline V CDR1 and CDR2: MNHEY, SMNVEV (reference sequence). Between the trimmed V and J ends, which lost 5 bases and 0 bases, there was a span of 10 bases. The CDR3 bases are TGTGCCAGCAGTGTGAGGCAAGTGAACACTGAAGCTTTCTTT. Translated: CASSVRQVNTEAFF.

The J gene is TRBJ1-5, the V gene TRBV9; tentatively, D is TRBD1 (5 bases). V lost 0 bases, J lost 4 bases, and 11 bases lay in between. This CDR3 region has 15 residues. In germline, CDR1 is SGDLS, CDR2 YYNGEE. This CDR3 is CASSVGAGGNQPQHF. The CDR3 DNA follows: TGTGCCAGCAGCGTAGGCGCGGGGGGAAATCAGCCCCAGCATTTT.

The V and J genes are TRBV19 and TRBJ2-7; 10 bases match TRBD2. After removal of 6 bases from V and 0 bases from J, the junction contained 5 bases not matched to a gene. The germline V gene has CDR1 LNHDA and CDR2 SQIVND (reference sequence). This CDR3 has 15 amino acids. This CDR3 reads CASSFTSGASYEQYF. For the CDR3, the DNA is TGTGCCAGTAGCTTCACTAGCGGGGCCTCCTACGAGCAGTACTTC.

The rearrangement uses TRBV4-3 and TRBJ1-5; D is uncertain. The V end was cut by 2 bases, the J end by 6 bases, with 8 bases between. CDR1 LGHNA and CDR2 YSLEER come from the germline V gene. This CDR3 spans 13 amino acids. CDR3 protein: CASSQLLLQPQHF. CDR3 coding DNA: TGCGCCAGCAGCCAACTTCTCCTTCAGCCCCAGCATTTT.

V and J are TRBV11-3 and TRBJ1-1; no clear D. CDR1 and CDR2 from the germline V gene are SGHNT and YENEEA. V was clipped by 4 bases and J by 1 base, with 10 bases between them. The CDR3 contains 14 residues. The CDR3 bases are TGTGCCAGCAGCTGGACCCGAGGGAACACTGAAGCTTTCTTT. Amino acid sequence: CASSWTRGNTEAFF. The variable domain in full, completed from reference TRBV11-3 and TRBJ1-1, reads EAGVVQSPRYKIIEKKQPVAFWCNPISGHNTLYWYLQNLGQGPELLIRYENEEAVDDSQLPKDRFSAERLKGVDSTLKIQPAELGDSAVYLCASSWTRGNTEAFFGQGTRLTVV.

The V gene is TRBV28, the J gene TRBJ1-2, with a tentative D call TRBD1 (5 bases). In germline, CDR1 is MDHEN, CDR2 SYDVKM. With 2 bases removed from V and 4 bases from J, the gap between germline ends came to 11 bases. The CDR3 totals 14 residues. The CDR3 reads CASSLGGEVYGYTF. The CDR3 nucleotides read TGTGCCAGCAGTTTAGGGGGAGAAGTCTATGGCTACACCTTC.

V and J are TRBV18 and TRBJ1-4; 7 bases agree with TRBD1. The CDR3 has 16 amino acids. Germline V lookup: CDR1 KGHSH, CDR2 LQKENI. V trimming: 0 bases; J trimming: 6 bases; junction bases outside the gene matches: 7. The CDR3 DNA follows: TGTGCCAGCTCACCACCGAACTCAGGGGGGGATGAAAAACTGTTTTTT. It specifies CASSPPNSGGDEKLFF.

J is TRBJ2-2 and V is TRBV7-2, with D unresolved. The germline V gene has CDR1 SGHTA and CDR2 FQGNSA. Trimming pared 4 bases from V and 5 bases from J, leaving 8 bases between. This CDR3 is 13 amino acids long. CDR3: CASSSGPTGELFF. DNA for the CDR3: TGTGCCAGCAGCTCAGGCCCAACCGGGGAGCTGTTTTTT.

J is TRBJ1-3 and V is TRBV14; a weak D match, TRBD1 (6 bases). This CDR3 has 15 residues. Germline CDR1 SGHDN, CDR2 FVKESK. V lost 1 base to trimming and J lost 8 bases, with 15 bases between them. CDR3 in DNA: TGTGCCAGCAGCCAAGTTGGGGGGGCGTTGGACACCATATATTTT. This sequence encodes CASSQVGGALDTIYF.